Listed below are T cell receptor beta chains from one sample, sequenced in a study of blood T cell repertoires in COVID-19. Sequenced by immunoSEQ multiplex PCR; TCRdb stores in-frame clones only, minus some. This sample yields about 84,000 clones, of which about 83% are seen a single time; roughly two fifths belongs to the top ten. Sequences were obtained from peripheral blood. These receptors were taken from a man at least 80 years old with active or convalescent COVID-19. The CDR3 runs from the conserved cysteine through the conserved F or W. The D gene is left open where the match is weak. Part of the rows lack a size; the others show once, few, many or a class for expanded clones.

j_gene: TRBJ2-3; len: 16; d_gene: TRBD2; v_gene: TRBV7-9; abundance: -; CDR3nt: TGTGCCACCCCCGTTGGAGCTAGCGGGAGGACAGATACGCAGTATTTT; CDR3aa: CATPVGASGRTDTQYF
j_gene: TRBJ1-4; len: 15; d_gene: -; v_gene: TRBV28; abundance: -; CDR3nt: TGTGCCAGCAGTTCACCGACAGGTTCTAATGAAAAACTGTTTTTT; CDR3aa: CASSSPTGSNEKLFF
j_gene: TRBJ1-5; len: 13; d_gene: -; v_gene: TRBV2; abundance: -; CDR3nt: TGTGCCAGCACGGGGATTAGCAATCAGCCCCAGCATTTT; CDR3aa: CASTGISNQPQHF
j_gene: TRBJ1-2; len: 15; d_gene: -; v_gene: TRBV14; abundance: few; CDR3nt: TGTGCCAGCAGCCAAGACGGAATCCGGGGCTATGGCTACACCTTC; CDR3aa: CASSQDGIRGYGYTF
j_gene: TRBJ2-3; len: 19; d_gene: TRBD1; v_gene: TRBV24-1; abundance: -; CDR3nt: TGTGCCACCAGTGATTTGCGGGACAGGGGGCGAGTGGCCACAGATACGCAGTATTTT; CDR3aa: CATSDLRDRGRVATDTQYF
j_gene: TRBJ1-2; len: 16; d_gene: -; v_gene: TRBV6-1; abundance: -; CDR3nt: TGTGCCAGCAGTGAAGCCCTTTCGGGAGCTAACTATGGCTACACCTTC; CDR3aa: CASSEALSGANYGYTF
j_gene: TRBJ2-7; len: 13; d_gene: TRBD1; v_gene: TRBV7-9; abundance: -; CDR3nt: TGTGTTACGGACAGGGGCCTAACGGGGGAGCAGTACTTC; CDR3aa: CVTDRGLTGEQYF
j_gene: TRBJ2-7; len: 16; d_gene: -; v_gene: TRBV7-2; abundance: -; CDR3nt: TGTGCCAGCAGCTTAGGAGCGGACCCTAGCTCCTACGAGCAGTACTTC; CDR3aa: CASSLGADPSSYEQYF
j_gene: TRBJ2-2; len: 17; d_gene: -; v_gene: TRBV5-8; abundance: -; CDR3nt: TGTGCCAGCAGCTTGGTGCGAGAGATTATGGACACCGGGGAGCTGTTTTTT; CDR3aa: CASSLVREIMDTGELFF
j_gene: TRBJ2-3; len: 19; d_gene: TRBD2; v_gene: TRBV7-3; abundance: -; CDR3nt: TGTGCCAGCAGCTTACGAGGGGCTAGCGGGGGGTATAGCACAGATACGCAGTATTTT; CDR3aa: CASSLRGASGGYSTDTQYF
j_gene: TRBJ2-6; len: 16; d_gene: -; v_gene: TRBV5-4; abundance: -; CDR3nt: TGTGCCAGCAGCCCCGGTCCTAGCTCTGGGGCCAACGTCCTGACTTTC; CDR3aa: CASSPGPSSGANVLTF
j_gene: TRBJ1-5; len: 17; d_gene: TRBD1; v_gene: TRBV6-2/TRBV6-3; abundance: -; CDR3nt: TGTGCCAGCAGTTACTCGAGTGGGACAGTCGGAAGTCAGCCCCAGCATTTT; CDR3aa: CASSYSSGTVGSQPQHF
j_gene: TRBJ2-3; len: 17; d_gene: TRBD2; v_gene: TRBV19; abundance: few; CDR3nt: TGTGCCAGTAGTCCCTCCGGGACTAGCGGGAACACAGATACGCAGTATTTT; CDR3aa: CASSPSGTSGNTDTQYF
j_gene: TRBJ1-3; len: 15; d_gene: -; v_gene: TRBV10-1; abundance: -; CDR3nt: TGCGCCAGCAGTGAGTCGGGACTAACTGGAAACACCATATATTTT; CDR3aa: CASSESGLTGNTIYF
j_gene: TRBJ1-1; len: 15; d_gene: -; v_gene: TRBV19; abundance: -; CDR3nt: TGTGCCAGTAGTATAGGGTGGCAGTTGAACACTGAAGCTTTCTTT; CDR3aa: CASSIGWQLNTEAFF
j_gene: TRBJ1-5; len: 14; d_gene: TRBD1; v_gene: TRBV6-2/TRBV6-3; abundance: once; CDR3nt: TGTGCCAGCACCCCCGACAGGGCTAATCAGCCCCAGCATTTT; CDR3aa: CASTPDRANQPQHF
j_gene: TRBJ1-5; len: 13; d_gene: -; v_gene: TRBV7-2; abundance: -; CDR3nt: TGTGCCAGCAGCTTCCGTAGCAATCAGCCCCAGCATTTT; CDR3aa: CASSFRSNQPQHF
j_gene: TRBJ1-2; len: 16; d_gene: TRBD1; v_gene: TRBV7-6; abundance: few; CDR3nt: TGTGCCAGCAGTACCGGACAGGACCCCCCTTACTATGGCTACACCTTC; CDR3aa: CASSTGQDPPYYGYTF
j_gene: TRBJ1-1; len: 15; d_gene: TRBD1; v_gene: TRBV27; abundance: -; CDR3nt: TGTGCCAGCATCCCGTTAGACAGGGGGCGGACTGAAGCTTTCTTT; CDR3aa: CASIPLDRGRTEAFF
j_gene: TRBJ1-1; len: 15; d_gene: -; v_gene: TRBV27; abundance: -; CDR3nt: TGTGCCAGCAGTCCCCGTCCCAGCGGGAACACTGAAGCTTTCTTT; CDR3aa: CASSPRPSGNTEAFF
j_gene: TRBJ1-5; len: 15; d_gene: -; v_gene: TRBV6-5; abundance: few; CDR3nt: TGTGCCAGCAGCGTTGGGGCAGGGAACAATCAGCCCCAGCATTTT; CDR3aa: CASSVGAGNNQPQHF
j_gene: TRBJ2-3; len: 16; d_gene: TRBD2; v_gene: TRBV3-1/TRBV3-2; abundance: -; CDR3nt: TGTGCCAGCAGCCATTTGTTAGCGGGAGGTTCTGATACGCAGTATTTT; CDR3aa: CASSHLLAGGSDTQYF
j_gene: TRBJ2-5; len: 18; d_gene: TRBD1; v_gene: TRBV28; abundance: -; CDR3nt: TGTGCCAGCAGTTTAGTAGTTTTTCGACAGGGGGCTGGGGAGACCCAGTACTTC; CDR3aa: CASSLVVFRQGAGETQYF
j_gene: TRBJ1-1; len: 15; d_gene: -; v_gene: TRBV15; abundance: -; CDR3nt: TGTGCCACCAGCAGAGATCGACAGCTGAACACTGAAGCTTTCTTT; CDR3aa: CATSRDRQLNTEAFF
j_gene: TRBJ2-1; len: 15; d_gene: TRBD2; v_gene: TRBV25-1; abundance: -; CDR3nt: TGTGCCAGCGAAGTAGCGGGAGTGAACAACAATGAGCAGTTCTTC; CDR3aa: CASEVAGVNNNEQFF
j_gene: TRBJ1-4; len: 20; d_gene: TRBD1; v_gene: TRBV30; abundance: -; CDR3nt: TGTGCCTGGAGTGCCTCCGGACCGACCGACAGGGGGTGGGTCGATGAAAAACTGTTTTTT; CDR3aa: CAWSASGPTDRGWVDEKLFF
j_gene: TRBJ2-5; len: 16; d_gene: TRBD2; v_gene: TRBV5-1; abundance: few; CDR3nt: TGCGCCAGCAGCCCTTCCGGTAGCGGGGGGGCTGAGACCCAGTACTTC; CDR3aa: CASSPSGSGGAETQYF
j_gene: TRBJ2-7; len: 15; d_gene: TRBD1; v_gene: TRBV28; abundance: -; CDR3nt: TGTGCCAGCAGTTTATCGGGACAGGGGTGGTACGAGCAGTACTTC; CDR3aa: CASSLSGQGWYEQYF
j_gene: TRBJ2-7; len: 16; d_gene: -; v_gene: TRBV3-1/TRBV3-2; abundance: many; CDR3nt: TGTGCCAGCAGCCAAGTCACGAAGCGGGTATCCTACGAGCAGTACTTC; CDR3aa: CASSQVTKRVSYEQYF
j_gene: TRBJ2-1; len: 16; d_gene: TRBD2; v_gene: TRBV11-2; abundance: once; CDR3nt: TGTGCCAGCAGCCCGGGACTAGCGGTCTCCTACAATGAGCAGTTCTTC; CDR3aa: CASSPGLAVSYNEQFF
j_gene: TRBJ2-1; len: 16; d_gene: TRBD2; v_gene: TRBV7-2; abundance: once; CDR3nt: TGTGCCAGCAGCCCAAGCCGACTAGCGGGAGTCAATGAGCAGTTCTTC; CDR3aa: CASSPSRLAGVNEQFF
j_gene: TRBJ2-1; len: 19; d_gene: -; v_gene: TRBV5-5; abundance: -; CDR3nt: TGTGCCAGCAGCTTGAATCAGGGACGTCTTTCGGGAGTAGGTAATGAGCAGTTCTTC; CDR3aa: CASSLNQGRLSGVGNEQFF
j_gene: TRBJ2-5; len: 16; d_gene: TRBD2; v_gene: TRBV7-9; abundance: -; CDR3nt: TGTGCCAGCAGCTTAGGGGGGACTAGCGACCAAGAGACCCAGTACTTC; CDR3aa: CASSLGGTSDQETQYF
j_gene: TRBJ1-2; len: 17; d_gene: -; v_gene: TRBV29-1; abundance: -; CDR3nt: TGCAGCGTTGAAGACCTACGACAGGCGACGACTAACTATGGCTACACCTTC; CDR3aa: CSVEDLRQATTNYGYTF
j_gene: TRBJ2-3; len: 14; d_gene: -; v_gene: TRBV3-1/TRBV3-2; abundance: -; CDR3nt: TGTGCCAGCAGCCAAACTGCTAGAAGAGATACGCAGTATTTT; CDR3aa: CASSQTARRDTQYF
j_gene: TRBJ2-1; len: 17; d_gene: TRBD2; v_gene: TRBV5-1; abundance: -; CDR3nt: TGCGCCAGCAGCTCCCACAGACTAGCGGGTTTGTACAATGAGCAGTTCTTC; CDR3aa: CASSSHRLAGLYNEQFF
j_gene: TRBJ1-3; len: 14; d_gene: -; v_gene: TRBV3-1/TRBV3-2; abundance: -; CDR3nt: TGTGCCAGCAGCCACAGGGACTCTGGAAACACCATATATTTT; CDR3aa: CASSHRDSGNTIYF
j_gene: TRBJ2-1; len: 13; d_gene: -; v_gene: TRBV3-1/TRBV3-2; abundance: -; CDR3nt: TGTGCCAGCAGAACGTCAGTAGCGCCCCAACAGTTCTTC; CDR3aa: CASRTSVAPQQFF
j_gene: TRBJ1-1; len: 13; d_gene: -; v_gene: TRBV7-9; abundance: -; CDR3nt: TGTGCCAGCAGTTTAAGGGGGATGACTGAAGCTTTCTTT; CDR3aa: CASSLRGMTEAFF
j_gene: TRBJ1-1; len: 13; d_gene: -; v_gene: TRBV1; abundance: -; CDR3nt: TGCACCAGCAGGACAGGGGGCAAGGATGAAGCTTTCTTT; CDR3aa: CTSRTGGKDEAFF
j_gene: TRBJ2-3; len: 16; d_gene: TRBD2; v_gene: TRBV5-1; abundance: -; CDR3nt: TGCGCCAGCACCACTCTAGCGGGAGGGTCCACAGATACGCAGTATTTT; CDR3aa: CASTTLAGGSTDTQYF
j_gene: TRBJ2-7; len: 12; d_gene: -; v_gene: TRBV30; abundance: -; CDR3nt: TGTGCCTGGAGTCTATACGGTCCGGAGCAGTACTTC; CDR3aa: CAWSLYGPEQYF
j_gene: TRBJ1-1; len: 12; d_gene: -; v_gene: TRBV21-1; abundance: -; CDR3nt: TGTGCCAGGAACAGGGGTAGCACTGAAGCTTTCTTT; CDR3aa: CARNRGSTEAFF
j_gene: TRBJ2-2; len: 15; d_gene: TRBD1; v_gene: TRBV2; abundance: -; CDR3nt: TGTGCCAGCAGTGAGGACAGGGGGAACACCGGGGAGCTGTTTTTT; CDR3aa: CASSEDRGNTGELFF
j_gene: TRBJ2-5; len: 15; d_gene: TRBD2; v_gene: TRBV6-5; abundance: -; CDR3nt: TGTGCCAGCAGTTACGGGCTAGCGGGGGTTTTGACCCAGTACTTC; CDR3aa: CASSYGLAGVLTQYF
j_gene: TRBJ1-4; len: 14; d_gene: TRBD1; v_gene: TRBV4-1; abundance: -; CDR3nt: TGCGCCAGCAGCCAGGACAGGGGTAGAGAAAAACTGTTTTTT; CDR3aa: CASSQDRGREKLFF
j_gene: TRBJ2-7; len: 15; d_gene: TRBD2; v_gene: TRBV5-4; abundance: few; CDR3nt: TGTGCCAGCAGCTTGGGGACTAGCAGACCCTACGAGCAGTACTTC; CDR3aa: CASSLGTSRPYEQYF
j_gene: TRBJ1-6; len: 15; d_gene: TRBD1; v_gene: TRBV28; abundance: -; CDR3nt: TGTGCCAGCAGTTGGGGGGGACAGGGGAATTCACCCCTCCACTTT; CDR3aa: CASSWGGQGNSPLHF
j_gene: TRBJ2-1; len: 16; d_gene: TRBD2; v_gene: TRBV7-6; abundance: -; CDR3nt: TGTGCCAGCAGCTTAGAGCCAGCGGGGGGCCCTCGGGAGCAGTTCTTC; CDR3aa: CASSLEPAGGPREQFF
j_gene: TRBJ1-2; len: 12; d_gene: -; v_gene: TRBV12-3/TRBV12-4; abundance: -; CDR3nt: TGTGCCAGCAGTTTAACCGGGGTCGGCTACACCTTC; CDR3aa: CASSLTGVGYTF
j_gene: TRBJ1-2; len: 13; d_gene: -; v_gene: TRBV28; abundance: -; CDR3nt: TGTGCCAGCAGTTTACCAGGGGTGAGTGGCTACACCTTC; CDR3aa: CASSLPGVSGYTF